These T cell receptor beta chains were read from a single sample in a study of human T cells and chemical hapten exposure. TCRdb used MiXCR to reprocess the RACE reads, holding one entry per CDR3 protein. The sample consists of approximately 400,000 distinct CDR3 sequences, around 5% of them appearing once. The sequencing here drew on whole blood, taken in connection with sensitization to the hapten diphenylcyclopropenone (DPC). The origin of the receptors is a woman between 50 and 59 years old with alopecia areata. Some clones in this sample may be carry-over from other donors' samples. Each CDR3 is given with its conserved first and last residue. The order of the fields is D gene, V gene, clone size, J gene, CDR3 protein, CDR3 DNA. The D gene is left open where the match is weak. Size values are once, few and many counts, or a class for expanded clones, and some rows have none.

>TRBD2|TRBV7-8|NA|TRBJ2-4
CASSSHPRGEGIQYF
TGTGCCAGCAGCTCCCACCCCCGGGGGGAGGGCATTCAGTACTTC
>NA|TRBV28|few|TRBJ2-6
CASSFGTASSGANVLTF
TGTGCCAGCAGTTTCGGAACGGCTAGCTCTGGGGCCAACGTCCTGACTTTC
>NA|TRBV7-2|few|TRBJ2-3
CASSSGFRSTDTQYF
TGTGCCAGCAGCTCAGGGTTTCGGAGCACAGATACGCAGTATTTT
>NA|TRBV27|many|TRBJ2-5
CASSGGETQYF
TGTGCCAGCAGTGGAGGAGAGACCCAGTACTTC
>NA|TRBV7-2|NA|TRBJ1-6
CASSLVPLRAYNSPLHF
TGTGCCAGCAGCTTAGTGCCGTTGAGGGCCTATAATTCACCCCTCCACTTT
>TRBD2|TRBV28|few|TRBJ2-2
CASRPGLANTGELFF
TGTGCCAGCAGGCCGGGACTAGCGAACACCGGGGAGCTGTTTTTT
>NA|TRBV5-1|NA|TRBJ1-1
CASSFRSLAAEAFF
TGCGCCAGCAGCTTCCGCAGCCTAGCGGCTGAAGCTTTCTTT
>NA|TRBV6-5|many|TRBJ2-1
CASSPRGLREDEQFF
TGTGCCAGCAGCCCCAGGGGCCTCAGGGAGGATGAGCAGTTCTTC
>NA|TRBV12-5|few|TRBJ1-1
CASGAGANTEAFF
TGTGCTAGTGGAGCCGGAGCGAACACTGAAGCTTTCTTT
>NA|TRBV11-2|few|TRBJ1-6
CASSRTGQGPNSPLHF
TGTGCCAGCAGCAGAACAGGGCAGGGGCCTAATTCACCCCTCCACTTT
>NA|TRBV5-6|few|TRBJ1-5
CASSLRQLNQPQHF
TGTGCCAGCAGCCTCCGACAGTTGAATCAGCCCCAGCATTTT
>NA|TRBV20-1|many|TRBJ1-5
CSARRGAVGNQPQHF
TGCAGTGCTAGGAGGGGGGCCGTGGGCAATCAGCCCCAGCATTTT
>NA|TRBV28|NA|TRBJ2-3
CASSLPNPSIDTQYF
TGTGCCAGCAGTTTACCCAACCCCAGCATAGATACGCAGTATTTT
>TRBD1|TRBV7-2|NA|TRBJ1-6
CASSPGTGGYGSPLHF
TGTGCCAGCAGCCCTGGGACAGGGGGGTACGGTTCACCCCTCCACTTT
>NA|TRBV28|few|TRBJ1-3
CASISIGNTIYF
TGTGCCAGCATTAGCATAGGAAACACCATATATTTT
>NA|TRBV24-1|many|TRBJ2-2
CATAGDTGELFF
TGTGCCACCGCGGGCGACACCGGGGAGCTGTTTTTT
>NA|TRBV6-1|few|TRBJ2-3
CASSESPHNTDTQYF
TGTGCCAGCAGTGAATCCCCCCACAACACAGATACGCAGTATTTT
>NA|TRBV5-1|NA|TRBJ2-3
CASARSASTDTQYF
TGCGCCAGCGCCCGGTCTGCTTCCACAGATACGCAGTATTTT
>NA|TRBV20-1|few|TRBJ2-5
CSARDLDVAQYF
TGCAGTGCTAGAGATCTCGACGTGGCCCAGTACTTC
>NA|TRBV14|NA|TRBJ2-7
CASSPPDESLEQYF
TGTGCCAGCAGCCCCCCCGACGAGTCTCTCGAGCAGTACTTC
>TRBD1|TRBV6-5|NA|TRBJ2-1
CASRVIAARGNEQFF
TGTGCCAGCAGAGTAATCGCGGCCAGGGGGAATGAGCAGTTCTTC
>TRBD1|TRBV29-1|many|TRBJ2-7
CSVAKGQGYEQYF
TGCAGCGTTGCCAAAGGACAGGGGTACGAGCAGTACTTC
>TRBD2|TRBV5-4|few|TRBJ2-5
CASSRRASGEETQYF
TGTGCCAGCAGCCGGCGGGCTAGCGGGGAAGAGACCCAGTACTTC
>TRBD1|TRBV4-3|few|TRBJ2-7
CASSPQTGFEQYF
TGCGCCAGCAGCCCACAGACAGGGTTCGAGCAGTACTTC
>NA|TRBV29-1|many|TRBJ2-5
CSVHYGSGETQYF
TGCAGCGTTCATTATGGTAGCGGTGAGACCCAGTACTTC
>NA|TRBV6-5|many|TRBJ1-1
CASSYSTHADTEAFF
TGTGCCAGCAGTTACTCTACGCATGCAGACACTGAAGCTTTCTTT
>NA|TRBV4-1|NA|TRBJ1-4
CASSQDPRDGRPNEKLFF
TGCGCCAGCAGCCAAGACCCCCGGGACGGCAGGCCTAATGAAAAACTGTTTTTT
>NA|TRBV6-1|NA|TRBJ2-3
CASSEADGTGQYF
TGTGCCAGCAGTGAAGCGGACGGGACCGGGCAGTATTTT
>NA|TRBV20-1|few|TRBJ2-1
CSPSGRDEQFF
TGCAGTCCATCGGGGAGAGATGAGCAGTTCTTC
>NA|TRBV12-3/TRBV12-4|many|TRBJ2-1
CASSHHQANEQFF
TGTGCCAGCAGTCATCACCAGGCGAATGAGCAGTTCTTC
>TRBD2|TRBV20-1|many|TRBJ2-1
CSARDSGYNEQFF
TGCAGTGCTAGAGATAGCGGGTACAATGAGCAGTTCTTC
>NA|TRBV12-3/TRBV12-4|many|TRBJ2-1
CASSLQQTNEQFF
TGTGCCAGCAGTTTACAACAGACGAATGAGCAGTTCTTC
>NA|TRBV24-1|many|TRBJ2-1
CATSDSGRWDEQFF
TGTGCCACCAGTGATTCTGGCAGGTGGGATGAGCAGTTCTTC
>TRBD1|TRBV5-1|many|TRBJ2-5
CASSRPAQGVQETQYF
TGCGCCAGCAGCCGGCCGGCGCAGGGGGTCCAGGAGACCCAGTACTTC
>TRBD2|TRBV2|many|TRBJ2-3
CASSWRLADEDTQYF
TGTGCCAGCAGTTGGCGACTAGCGGACGAAGATACGCAGTATTTT
>NA|TRBV12-3/TRBV12-4|few|TRBJ1-6
CASSLGGANSPLHF
TGTGCCAGCAGTTTAGGGGGGGCTAATTCACCCCTCCACTTT
>TRBD1|TRBV5-1|many|TRBJ1-6
CASSPTGASDSPLHF
TGCGCCAGCAGCCCGACAGGGGCGTCGGATTCACCCCTCCACTTT
>NA|TRBV20-1|many|TRBJ2-1
CSAAGAGRSYNEQFF
TGCAGTGCAGCTGGGGCAGGGCGCTCCTACAATGAGCAGTTCTTC
>TRBD2|TRBV28|many|TRBJ2-3
CASSTRTSASTDTQYF
TGTGCCAGCAGTACGCGGACTAGCGCCAGCACAGATACGCAGTATTTT
>NA|TRBV12-3/TRBV12-4|NA|TRBJ1-3
CASSTTGRIGNTIYF
TGTGCCAGCAGTACCACAGGGCGGATTGGAAACACCATATATTTT
>NA|TRBV4-2|few|TRBJ1-1
CASSPLEGRNYGTEAFF
TGTGCCAGCAGCCCGTTAGAGGGAAGAAATTACGGGACTGAAGCTTTCTTT
>NA|TRBV5-1|NA|TRBJ2-7
CASSLKGPYEQYF
TGCGCCAGCAGCTTGAAGGGCCCCTACGAGCAGTACTTC
>TRBD1|TRBV28|many|TRBJ2-5
CASRQGVVEETQYF
TGTGCCAGCAGACAGGGGGTGGTGGAAGAGACCCAGTACTTC
>TRBD1|TRBV5-1|many|TRBJ2-1
CASSLRGQGYNEQFF
TGCGCCAGCAGCTTGAGAGGACAGGGGTACAATGAGCAGTTCTTC
>NA|TRBV5-5|NA|TRBJ2-3
CASTLPRVADTQYF
TGTGCCAGCACCCTTCCGAGGGTGGCAGATACGCAGTATTTT
>NA|TRBV12-3/TRBV12-4|NA|TRBJ2-2
CASSLGWRSGELFF
TGTGCCAGCAGTTTGGGGTGGCGCTCCGGGGAGCTGTTTTTT
>NA|TRBV6-2/TRBV6-3|NA|TRBJ2-4
CASSPLNGPKNIQYF
TGTGCCAGCAGTCCCCTCAACGGTCCCAAAAACATTCAGTACTTC
>NA|TRBV28|many|TRBJ1-1
CASNVLGKGTEAFF
TGTGCCAGCAACGTACTAGGGAAGGGCACTGAAGCTTTCTTT
>NA|TRBV5-1|many|TRBJ1-5
CASSFDSNQPQHF
TGTGCCAGCAGTTTCGACAGCAATCAGCCCCAGCATTTT
>NA|TRBV4-3|many|TRBJ2-1
CASSQEFRTHAYNEQFF
TGCGCCAGCAGCCAAGAATTCCGGACGCATGCCTACAATGAGCAGTTCTTC
>NA|TRBV7-2|many|TRBJ2-6
CASSLQVTTGANVLTF
TGTGCCAGCAGCTTACAGGTGACGACCGGGGCCAACGTCCTGACTTTC
>NA|TRBV20-1|NA|TRBJ2-7
CSAAPLSWGAYEQYF
TGCAGTGCCGCGCCCCTGAGTTGGGGGGCTTACGAGCAGTACTTC
>TRBD2|TRBV11-2|few|TRBJ2-7
CASSRGGMVAAPRGEQYF
TGTGCCAGCAGCCGCGGGGGGATGGTGGCAGCTCCACGCGGGGAGCAGTACTTC
>NA|TRBV11-1|NA|TRBJ2-7
CASSSEEGSPPYEQYF
TGTGCCAGCAGCTCAGAGGAGGGCTCCCCCCCTTACGAGCAGTACTTC
>TRBD1|TRBV7-9|many|TRBJ1-2
CASSSTGEDGYTF
TGTGCCAGCAGCTCCACAGGGGAGGATGGCTACACCTTC
>NA|TRBV2|few|TRBJ1-3
CASSAGLLSSGNTIYF
TGTGCCAGCAGCGCGGGACTTCTAAGCTCTGGAAACACCATATATTTT
>TRBD1|TRBV19|many|TRBJ2-7
CASSSGQGYSYEQYF
TGTGCCAGTAGTTCGGGACAGGGGTATTCCTACGAGCAGTACTTC
>NA|TRBV20-1|many|TRBJ2-7
CSAETQLGQYF
TGCAGTGCTGAGACACAGCTGGGGCAGTACTTC
>TRBD1|TRBV4-3|NA|TRBJ2-2
CASSRPDRGQRAGELFF
TGCGCCAGCAGCCGCCCGGACAGGGGGCAAAGGGCCGGGGAGCTGTTTTTT